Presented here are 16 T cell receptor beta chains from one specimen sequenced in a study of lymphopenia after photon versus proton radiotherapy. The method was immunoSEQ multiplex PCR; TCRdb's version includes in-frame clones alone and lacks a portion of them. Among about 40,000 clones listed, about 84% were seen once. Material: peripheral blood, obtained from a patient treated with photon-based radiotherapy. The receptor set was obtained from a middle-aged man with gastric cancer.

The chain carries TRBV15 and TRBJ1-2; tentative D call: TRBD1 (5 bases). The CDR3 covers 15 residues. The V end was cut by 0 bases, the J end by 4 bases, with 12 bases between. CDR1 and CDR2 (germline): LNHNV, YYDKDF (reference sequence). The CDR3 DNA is TGTGCCACCAGCAGAGATACCCAGGGAAGCTATGGCTACACCTTC. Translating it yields CATSRDTQGSYGYTF.

DNA of the CDR3: TGCGCCAGCAGGGCCGGGACAGGGGGCGCGCCCTACAATGAGCAGTTCTTC. Its protein is CASRAGTGGAPYNEQFF. The rearrangement links TRBV5-1 to TRBJ2-1; TRBD1 agrees at 12 bases. The V and J ends lost 5 bases and 2 bases, in that order; junction bases with no gene match: 8. The V gene's germline CDR1 is SGHRS and CDR2 YFSETQ. The CDR3 spans 17 residues.

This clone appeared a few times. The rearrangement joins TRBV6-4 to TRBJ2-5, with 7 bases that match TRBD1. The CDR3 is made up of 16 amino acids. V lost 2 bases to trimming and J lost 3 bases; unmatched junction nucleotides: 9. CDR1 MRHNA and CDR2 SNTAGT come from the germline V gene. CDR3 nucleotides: TGTGCCAGCAGTGACCGAAACAGGGGACGTAAAGAGACCCAGTACTTC. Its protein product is CASSDRNRGRKETQYF.

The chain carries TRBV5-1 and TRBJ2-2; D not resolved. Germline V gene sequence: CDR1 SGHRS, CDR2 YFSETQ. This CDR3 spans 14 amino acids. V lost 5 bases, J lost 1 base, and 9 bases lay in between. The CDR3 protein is CASRLTVNTGELFF. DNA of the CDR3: TGCGCCAGCAGATTGACGGTGAACACCGGGGAGCTGTTTTTT. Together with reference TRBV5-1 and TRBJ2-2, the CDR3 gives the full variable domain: KAGVTQTPRYLIKTRGQQVTLSCSPISGHRSVSWYQQTPGQGLQFLFEYFSETQRNKGNFPGRFSGRQFSNSRSEMNVSTLELGDSALYLCASRLTVNTGELFFGEGSRLTVL.

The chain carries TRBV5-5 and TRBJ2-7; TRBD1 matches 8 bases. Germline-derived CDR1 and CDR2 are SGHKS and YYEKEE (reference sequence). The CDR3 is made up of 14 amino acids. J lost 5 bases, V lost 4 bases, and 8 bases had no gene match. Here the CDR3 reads CASSGYRGTHEQYF. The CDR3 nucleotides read TGTGCCAGCAGCGGATACAGGGGGACCCACGAGCAGTACTTC.

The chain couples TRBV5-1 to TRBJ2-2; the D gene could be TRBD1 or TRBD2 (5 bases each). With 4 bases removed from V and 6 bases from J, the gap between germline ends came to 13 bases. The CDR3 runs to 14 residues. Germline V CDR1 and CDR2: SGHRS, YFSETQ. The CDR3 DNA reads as TGCGCCAGCAGCCCGGGACCCTTCCCCGGGGAGCTGTTTTTT. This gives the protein CASSPGPFPGELFF.

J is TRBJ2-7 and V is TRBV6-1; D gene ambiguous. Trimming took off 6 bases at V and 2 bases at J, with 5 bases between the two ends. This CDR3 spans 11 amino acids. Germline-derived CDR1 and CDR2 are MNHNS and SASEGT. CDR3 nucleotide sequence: TGTGCCAGCAGCTCAGCCTACGAGCAGTACTTC. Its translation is CASSSAYEQYF.

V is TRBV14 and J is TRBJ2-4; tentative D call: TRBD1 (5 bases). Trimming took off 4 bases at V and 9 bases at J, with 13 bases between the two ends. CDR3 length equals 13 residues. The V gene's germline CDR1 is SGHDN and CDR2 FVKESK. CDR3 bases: TGTGCCAGCAGCCCCTTCCAGGGAAGCATTCAGTACTTC. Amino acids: CASSPFQGSIQYF.

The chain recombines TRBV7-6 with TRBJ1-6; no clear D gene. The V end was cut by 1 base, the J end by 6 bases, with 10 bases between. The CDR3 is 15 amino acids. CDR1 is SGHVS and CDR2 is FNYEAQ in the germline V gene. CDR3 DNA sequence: TGTGCCAGCAGCTTAGAGGTCAGGATTAATTCACCCCTCCACTTT. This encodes CASSLEVRINSPLHF. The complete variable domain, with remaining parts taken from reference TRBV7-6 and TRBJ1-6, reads GAGVSQSPRYKVTKRGQDVALRCDPISGHVSLYWYRQALGQGPEFLTYFNYEAQQDKSGLPNDRFSAERPEGSISTLTIQRTEQRDSAMYRCASSLEVRINSPLHFGNGTRLTVT.

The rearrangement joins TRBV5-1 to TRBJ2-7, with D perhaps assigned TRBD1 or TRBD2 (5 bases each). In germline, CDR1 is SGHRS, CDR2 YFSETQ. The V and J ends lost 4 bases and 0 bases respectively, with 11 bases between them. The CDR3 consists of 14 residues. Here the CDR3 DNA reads TGCGCCAGCAGCCCCGGGGCAGTCTCCTACGAGCAGTACTTC. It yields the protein CASSPGAVSYEQYF.

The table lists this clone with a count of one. The DNA for the CDR3 is TGCGCCAGCAGCCAAGGCCAAGACCCCCGGGAGACCCAGTACTTC. Translated: CASSQGQDPRETQYF. The chain carries TRBV4-3 and TRBJ2-5; D remains ambiguous. From germline, CDR1 is LGHNA and CDR2 YSLEER. The ends were cut back, 1 base at V and 5 bases at J, with 14 bases in the middle. The CDR3 is 15 amino acids.

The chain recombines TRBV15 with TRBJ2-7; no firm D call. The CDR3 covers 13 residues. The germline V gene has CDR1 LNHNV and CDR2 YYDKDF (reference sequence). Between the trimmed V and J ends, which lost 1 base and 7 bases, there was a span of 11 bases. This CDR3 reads CATSRVVRREQYF. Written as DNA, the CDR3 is TGTGCCACCAGCAGAGTGGTCAGGCGAGAGCAGTACTTC.

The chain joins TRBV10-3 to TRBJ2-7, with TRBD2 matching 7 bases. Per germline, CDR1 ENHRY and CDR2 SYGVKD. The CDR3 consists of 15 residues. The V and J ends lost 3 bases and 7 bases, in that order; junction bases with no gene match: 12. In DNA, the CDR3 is TGTGCCATCAGTGATGGGGCGGGAGTAACGCGGGAGCAGTACTTC. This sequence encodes CAISDGAGVTREQYF.

The CDR3 DNA sequence: TGTGCCAGCTCACTCGGACAGATGACCGGGGAGCTGTTTTTT. Protein sequence: CASSLGQMTGELFF. The chain employs TRBV18 and TRBJ2-2; maybe TRBD1 (6 bases). Germline CDR1 is KGHSH and CDR2 is LQKENI. The length of the CDR3 is 14 residues. Trimming pared 4 bases from V and 5 bases from J, leaving 11 bases between.

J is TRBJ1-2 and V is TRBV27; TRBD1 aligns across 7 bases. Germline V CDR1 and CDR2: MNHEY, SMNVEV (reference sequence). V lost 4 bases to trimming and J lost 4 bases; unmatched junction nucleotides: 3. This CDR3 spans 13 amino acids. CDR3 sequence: CASSYRGGYGYTF. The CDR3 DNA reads TGTGCCAGCAGTTACAGGGGCGGCTATGGCTACACCTTC.

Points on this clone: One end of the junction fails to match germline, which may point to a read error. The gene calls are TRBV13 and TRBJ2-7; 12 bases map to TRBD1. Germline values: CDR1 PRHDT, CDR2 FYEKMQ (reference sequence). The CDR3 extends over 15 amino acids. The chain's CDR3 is CTSSYQGQGAYEQYF. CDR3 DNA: TGTACCAGCAGCTATCAGGGACAGGGGGCATACGAGCAGTACTTC.